What follows is one T cell receptor beta chain and its context. Antigen specificity is unknown. These data are taken from a study of spatial heterogeneity in lung cancer. At the level of the study: Sequence detection consistently recorded a greater number of beta-chain than alpha-chain sequences.

The CDR3 is 15 residues long. The V gene's germline CDR1 is DFQATT and CDR2 SNEGSKA (reference sequence). Trimming left V 1 base short and J 5 bases short, with 14 bases between. The sample's time point: sample taken at primary tumor resection. Whole RNA was taken from tumor, nontumor lung or frozen PBMC; it was then sequenced unsorted. The study tagged each TCR cDNA molecule with a unique molecular identifier. TCRdb redid the calling of the 5' RACE reads with MiXCR, one entry per CDR3 protein. The sample comprises approximately 90,000 distinct CDR3 sequences, around 8.6% of which are singletons, and 6.9% rests with the top ten. Study results and limitations: Detection of ubiquitous tumor TCRs in blood was higher at resection than follow-up.

The receptor comes from a male donor with early-stage non-small cell lung cancer. The V and J genes are TRBV20-1 and TRBJ2-2, with D uncertain. The source was PBMCs, collected at surgery. The chain's CDR3 is CSARVPARGTGELFF. The CDR3 nucleotides are TGCAGTGCTAGAGTACCCGCCCGAGGTACCGGGGAGCTGTTTTTT.